The present TCR beta chain was sequenced within a study of human T cells and chemical hapten exposure. In the study overall: Sensitization employed 2% DPC on roughly 2 cm by roughly 2 cm of upper inner arm skin.

TCRdb independently ran MiXCR on the RACE reads; one entry per CDR3 protein. The repertoire holds 300,000 to 450,000 distinct CDR3 sequences, approximately 5% seen once, with under 2.5% in the top ten. Regarding time point: patch test 1, 2 weeks after DPC sensitization. Treatment meaning: therapeutic diphenylcyclopropenone sensitization with weekly scalp DPC. At least ten counts were recorded for this clonotype. Deletions cut 4 bases from V and 5 bases from J, with 24 bases between. This CDR3 is 17 amino acids long. V usage is TRBV23-1 and J usage is TRBJ2-7; D is tentatively TRBD1 or TRBD2 (6 bases each). TRBV23-1 is an ORF, with its function uncertain. The receptor comes from a woman in her 50s with alopecia areata. Some clones in this sample may be carry-over from other donors' samples. Here the sequenced sample was whole blood, taken in connection with sensitization to the hapten diphenylcyclopropenone (DPC). In DNA form, the CDR3 reads TGCGCCAGCAGTCCCACTGGGCGGGACATCAGGGTCCACGAGCAGTACTTC. Protein product: CASSPTGRDIRVHEQYF.